Listed here are 28 T cell receptor beta chains from one sample, sequenced in a study of T cells in women clearing cervical HPV infection. The table came from immunoSEQ multiplex PCR; TCRdb's copy has only in-frame clones and leaves some out. This sample contains around 30,000 clones. Sequences were obtained from blood buffy coat. These receptors all stem from a woman between 18 and 69 years old with a cervical HPV16 infection that either progressed to CIN3+ or cleared (not recorded which).

With respect to this clone: The observed sequence ends 3 residues before the CDR3 terminus, with the missing tail filled in from the germline J gene. The chain recombines TRBV29-1 with TRBJ2-5, with D possibly matching TRBD1 (6 bases). V lost 1 base and J 4 bases, leaving 19 bases between the germline ends. The CDR3 runs to 16 residues. Per the germline V gene, CDR1 is SQVTM and CDR2 is ANQGSEA. The sequenced part of the CDR3 DNA is TGCAGCGTTGAAGGCTTGAGGGGGACGGACCGAGAGACC. This codes for CSVEGLRGTDRET. The whole CDR3 sequence is CSVEGLRGTDRETQYF.

A remark on this clone: Coverage ceases 3 residues before the CDR3 finishes, and the germline J gene fills in the end. J is TRBJ2-3 and V is TRBV30; possible D gene TRBD2, 6 bases. The CDR3 loop spans 14 amino acids. Germline CDR1 and CDR2: GTSNPN and SVGIG (reference sequence). CDR3 in amino acids: CAWGHDGGYQPQYF. CDR3 DNA (partial): TGTGCCTGGGGTCACGACGGAGGGTATCAGCCG.

With regard to this clone: Read data end 3 residues before the CDR3 end; the end is taken from the germline J gene. This chain joins TRBV4-1 and TRBJ2-5; D perhaps matches TRBD2 (6 bases). Trimming removed 4 bases from V and 5 bases from J, with 20 bases in between. Germline V gene data show CDR1 as MGHRA and CDR2 as YSYEKL. The CDR3 sequence is 16 residues long. CDR3 sequence: CASSLGFGLLGETQYF. The DNA read from the CDR3 is TGCGCCAGCAGCCTAGGATTTGGACTATTAGGGGAGACC.

Concerning this clone: The CDR3 extends 3 residues past the end of the read, so its final part is completed from the germline J gene. The chain recombines TRBV30 with TRBJ2-7; D not certain. This CDR3 region has 12 residues. The germline V and J ends were trimmed by 4 bases and 3 bases, with 10 bases remaining between them. The germline V gene encodes CDR1 GTSNPN and CDR2 SVGIG (reference sequence). The sequenced CDR3 bases are TGTGCCTGGAAGGTAGCAAGCTACGAG. Its protein is CAWKVASYE. The CDR3 as a whole reads CAWKVASYEQYF.

Comments on this clone: The CDR3 end lies 3 residues beyond the end of the read and is filled in from the germline J gene. V gene TRBV15 combines with J gene TRBJ2-3; D is unclear. There are 15 residues in the CDR3. V was pared by 1 base and J by 0 bases, with 8 bases between. Germline V gives CDR1 LNHNV, CDR2 YYDKDF (reference sequence). Partial CDR3 DNA: TGTGCCACCAGCAGAGGCCTGACTAGCACAGATACG. Its protein is CATSRGLTSTDT. The entire CDR3 protein is CATSRGLTSTDTQYF. Full variable domain (missing parts from reference TRBV15 and TRBJ2-3): DAMVIQNPRYQVTQFGKPVTLSCSQTLNHNVMYWYQQKSSQAPKLLFHYYDKDFNNEADTPDNFQSRRPNTSFCFLDIRSPGLGDTAMYLCATSRGLTSTDTQYFGPGTRLTVL.

As to this clone: Read sequence stops 3 residues before the CDR3 end, and the germline J gene provides the missing end. The V call is TRBV10-3, the J call TRBJ1-1; the match to TRBD1 covers 9 bases. The CDR3 covers 14 residues. Per germline, CDR1 ENHRY and CDR2 SYGVKD. The junction had 10 bases not matched to a gene; V was cut back by 10 bases and J by 4 bases. CDR3 protein: CATSRTGESTEAFF. The DNA read from the CDR3 is TGTGCCACGAGCAGGACAGGGGAATCCACTGAA.

As concerns this clone: Coverage ceases 3 residues before the CDR3 finishes, and the germline J gene fills in the end. This chain joins TRBV30 and TRBJ1-6; the D gene is possibly TRBD1 (6 bases). The ends were cut back, 3 bases at V and 6 bases at J, with 18 bases in the middle. Germline V CDR1 and CDR2: GTSNPN, SVGIG (reference sequence). The CDR3 loop spans 16 amino acids. CDR3 DNA (partial): TGTGCCTGGAGACCCCTGGGGGCCAGTGGTAATTCACCC. Its translation: CAWRPLGASGNSP. The full CDR3 protein reads CAWRPLGASGNSPLHF. Looking up the rest from reference TRBV30 and TRBJ1-6 gives the full variable domain: SQTIHQWPATLVQPVGSPLSLECTVEGTSNPNLYWYRQAAGRGLQLLFYSVGIGQISSEVPQNLSASRPQDRQFILSSKKLLLSDSGFYLCAWRPLGASGNSPLHFGNGTRLTVT.

Details on this clone: The read terminates 3 residues before the CDR3 end, so the remaining end is supplied by the germline J gene. The rearrangement uses TRBV28 and TRBJ2-1, with D hard to call. V was pared by 5 bases and J by 5 bases, with 13 bases between. The CDR3 runs 14 residues. Germline CDR1 reads MDHEN; CDR2 reads SYDVKM. The CDR3 loop reads CASSPGGTNNEQFF. The part of the CDR3 DNA that was read is TGTGCCAGCAGTCCTGGCGGAACCAACAATGAG.

Worth noting for this clone: With the read ending 3 residues before the CDR3 end, the germline J gene is used to fill in that end. The chain links TRBV20-1 to TRBJ2-5; 7 bases map to TRBD1. The CDR3 covers 13 residues. J was trimmed by 5 bases and V by 5 bases; bases with no gene match: 8. Germline CDR1 and CDR2: DFQATT and SNEGSKA (reference sequence). The CDR3 DNA, read in part, is TGCAGTGCTCCCCAGAGAGGGGGCGAGACC. Amino acid sequence: CSAPQRGGET. The full CDR3 protein reads CSAPQRGGETQYF.

About this clone itself: The read halts 3 residues ahead of the CDR3 end, with the missing end drawn from the germline J gene. The V call is TRBV7-8, the J call TRBJ2-7; TRBD1 matches at 12 bases. The CDR3 is 15 residues long. From germline, CDR1 is SGHVS and CDR2 FQNEAQ. V shed 5 bases and J 2 bases; nucleotides not matched to a gene: 4. The sequenced part of the CDR3 DNA is TGTGCCAGCAGCCACGGGACAGGGGGCCCCTACGAG. Protein sequence: CASSHGTGGPYE. The CDR3 in its entirety is CASSHGTGGPYEQYF.

As for this clone: The missing CDR3 end, 3 residues past where the read stops, is filled in from the germline J gene. This rearrangement joins TRBV7-9 to TRBJ1-2, with D tentatively TRBD1 (6 bases). In germline, CDR1 is SEHNR, CDR2 FQNEAQ (reference sequence). The CDR3 runs to 13 residues. V lost 3 bases and J lost 6, with 11 bases in between. CDR3 DNA (partial): TGTGCCAGCAGCTTCACAGGGCTTGATGGC. It specifies CASSFTGLDG. The entire CDR3 is CASSFTGLDGYTF.

Remarks on this clone: The read terminates 3 residues before the CDR3 end, so the remaining end is supplied by the germline J gene. The rearrangement links TRBV7-2 to TRBJ2-1; possible D gene TRBD2, 5 bases. Deletions cut 1 base from V and 6 bases from J, with 10 bases between. Germline loops: CDR1 SGHTA, CDR2 FQGNSA. CDR3 length equals 14 residues. CDR3 protein: CASSLGLTTNEQFF. Incomplete CDR3 DNA: TGTGCCAGCAGCTTAGGGCTGACTACCAATGAG.

As regards this clone: The sequence runs out 3 residues before the end of the CDR3; the remainder is reconstructed from the germline J gene. V is TRBV20-1 and J is TRBJ2-4, with 7 bases that match TRBD1. V lost 3 bases to trimming and J lost 6 bases; unmatched junction nucleotides: 2. The CDR3 is made up of 12 amino acids. The germline gives CDR1 DFQATT, CDR2 SNEGSKA (reference sequence). The CDR3 bases that were read are TGCAGTGCTAGTTGGGACAGAAACATT. This sequence encodes CSASWDRNI. The full CDR3 is CSASWDRNIQYF.

A word on this clone: The read is 3 residues too short to cover the CDR3 end, so that end is filled in from the germline J gene. The J gene is TRBJ2-5, the V gene TRBV5-4, with D possibly matching TRBD2 (7 bases). Trimming pared 3 bases from V and 5 bases from J, leaving 17 bases between. CDR3 size: 15 residues. CDR1 is SGHNT and CDR2 is YYREEE in the germline V gene (reference sequence). The CDR3 loop is CASSSTRGARETQYF. Partial CDR3 DNA: TGTGCCAGCAGCTCGACCCGGGGGGCGCGGGAGACC.

On this clone: The read terminates 3 residues before the CDR3 end, so the remaining end is supplied by the germline J gene. The chain recombines TRBV5-1 with TRBJ1-2; the D gene is possibly TRBD1 (5 bases). The CDR3 has 14 residues. Trimming shortened V by 0 bases and J by 7 bases, and 13 bases separated the two germline ends. Germline CDR1 reads SGHRS; CDR2 reads YFSETQ. The CDR3 reads CASSLGQPGSGYTF. The CDR3 DNA, read in part, is TGCGCCAGCAGCTTGGGACAGCCTGGGTCTGGC.

With regard to this clone: The CDR3 goes on 3 residues after the read ends, and that part is filled in from the germline J gene. The V and J genes are TRBV20-1 and TRBJ1-4; D possibly corresponds to TRBD1 (5 bases). The CDR3 totals 12 residues. From germline, CDR1 is DFQATT and CDR2 SNEGSKA (reference sequence). The CDR3 DNA, read in part, is TGCAGTGCTAGGGGGCCTAATTCACCA. Translation: CSARGPNSP. The whole CDR3 is CSARGPNSPLFF.

Remarks on this clone: The read terminates 3 residues before the CDR3 end, so the remaining end is supplied by the germline J gene. The chain carries TRBV19 and TRBJ1-5; maybe TRBD1 (5 bases). V lost 0 bases and J 4 bases, leaving 16 bases between the germline ends. CDR3 length: 17 residues. Germline CDR1 is LNHDA and CDR2 is SQIVND (reference sequence). CDR3 region: CASSIDGAGFENQPQHF. The CDR3 DNA, read in part, is TGTGCCAGTAGTATAGATGGGGCAGGGTTCGAAAATCAGCCC.

As for this clone: The CDR3 end falls 3 residues outside the read, so it is completed with the germline J gene. The genes are TRBV5-1 and TRBJ2-3; 9 nucleotides align to TRBD2. CDR1 and CDR2 (germline): SGHRS, YFSETQ. CDR3 length equals 17 residues. Incomplete CDR3 DNA: TGCGCCAGCAGCCTAATAGTAGGTAGCGGGGGAAGAGAGACG. Its translation is CASSLIVGSGGRET. Given in full, the CDR3 is CASSLIVGSGGRETQYF.

Remarks on this clone: The read stops 3 residues short of the end of the CDR3; the missing end is completed from the germline J gene. The chain couples TRBV5-1 to TRBJ2-3; maybe TRBD2 (6 bases). Germline loops: CDR1 SGHRS, CDR2 YFSETQ. The CDR3 loop spans 14 amino acids. The CDR3 bases that were read are TGCGCCAGCAGCTTGATGGGGAGCGGGCAGCCG. This codes for CASSLMGSGQP. The entire CDR3 reads CASSLMGSGQPQYF. Supplemented by reference TRBV5-1 and TRBJ2-3, the full variable domain reads KAGVTQTPRYLIKTRGQQVTLSCSPISGHRSVSWYQQTPGQGLQFLFEYFSETQRNKGNFPGRFSGRQFSNSRSEMNVSTLELGDSALYLCASSLMGSGQPQYFGPGTRLTVL.

For this clone: Read coverage stops 3 residues before the CDR3 terminus; the germline J gene supplies the remainder. The chain joins TRBV7-9 to TRBJ2-3; no definite D call. This CDR3 contains 12 residues. The germline gives CDR1 SEHNR, CDR2 FQNEAQ (reference sequence). This chain's CDR3 is CASSLGNQPQYF. The covered CDR3 bases are TGTGCCAGCAGCTTGGGCAATCAGCCG. Drawing the rest from reference TRBV7-9 and TRBJ2-3, the complete variable domain is DTGVSQNPRHKITKRGQNVTFRCDPISEHNRLYWYRQTLGQGPEFLTYFQNEAQLEKSRLLSDRFSAERPKGSFSTLEIQRTEQGDSAMYLCASSLGNQPQYFGPGTRLTVL.

On this clone itself: The sequenced fragment ends 3 residues before the CDR3 boundary, so the rest is inferred from the germline J gene. The rearrangement joins TRBV5-4 to TRBJ2-7; D is undetermined. V lost 0 bases and J lost 2, with 9 bases in between. CDR1 is SGHNT, CDR2 YYREEE, per germline (reference sequence). The CDR3 covers 14 residues. CDR3 bases read: TGTGCCAGCAGCTTGGGGGCAGACACCTACGAG. Residues: CASSLGADTYE. The complete CDR3 protein is CASSLGADTYEQYF.

The CDR3 DNA, read in part, is TGCGCCAGCAGCCCCCCCAGCGGCTCCTACGAG. This encodes CASSPPSGSYE. Given in full, the CDR3 is CASSPPSGSYEQYF. The chain couples TRBV5-1 to TRBJ2-7; perhaps TRBD2 as D (5 bases). The observed sequence ends 3 residues before the CDR3 terminus, with the missing tail filled in from the germline J gene. CDR3 length equals 14 residues. Trimming stripped 4 bases from V and 0 bases from J, with 11 bases between. Germline V lookup: CDR1 SGHRS, CDR2 YFSETQ.

Of note for this clone: The read finishes 3 residues shy of the CDR3 end, and the germline J gene is used to complete it. The chain recombines TRBV7-2 with TRBJ1-2; D is ambiguous. The germline CDR1 and CDR2 sequences are SGHTA and FQGNSA. CDR3 length equals 12 residues. CDR3 DNA (partial): TGTGCCAGCAGCTTAAGCACAGATACC. It codes for CASSLSTDT. The full CDR3 is CASSLSTDTYTF.

About this clone itself: With the read ending 3 residues before the CDR3 end, the germline J gene is used to fill in that end. The chain is built from TRBV20-1 and TRBJ1-4, with a weak D call TRBD1 (5 bases). CDR1 and CDR2 from the germline V gene are DFQATT and SNEGSKA (reference sequence). The V gene lost 0 bases and the J gene lost 5 bases, with 10 bases spanning the gap. The CDR3 is 14 residues long. The DNA read from the CDR3 is TGCAGTGCTAGAGAGAGGGGCGTAAATGAAAAA. Protein sequence: CSARERGVNEK. The full CDR3 reads CSARERGVNEKLFF.

Remarks on this clone: The CDR3 is cut off 3 residues early in the read; its end comes from the germline J gene. This chain links TRBV10-1 with TRBJ1-4, with D perhaps TRBD1 (5 bases). With 8 bases removed from V and 10 bases from J, the gap between germline ends came to 14 bases. CDR3 size: 12 residues. CDR1 is WNHNN and CDR2 is SYGVQD in the germline V gene (reference sequence). CDR3 in amino acids: CASGDQGGKLFF. Incomplete CDR3 DNA: TGCGCCAGCGGAGACCAGGGTGGAAAA.

For this clone: The read gets to within 3 residues of the CDR3 end, and the germline J gene fills in the rest. The chain links TRBV5-1 to TRBJ1-4, with a weak D call TRBD1 (5 bases). V was trimmed by 0 bases and J by 8 bases, leaving 14 bases between them. The CDR3 contains 15 residues. Germline V CDR1 and CDR2: SGHRS, YFSETQ. CDR3 amino acids: CASSLVARAGEKLFF. The CDR3 DNA, read in part, is TGCGCCAGCAGCTTGGTCGCCAGGGCGGGGGAAAAA.

With respect to this clone: Sequencing ends 3 residues short of the CDR3 end; the germline J gene provides the rest. The chain is built from TRBV4-1 and TRBJ1-4; D is perhaps TRBD1 (5 bases). CDR3 length: 16 amino acids. In germline, CDR1 is MGHRA, CDR2 YSYEKL. V shed 3 bases and J shed 8 bases, with 19 bases lying between them. The CDR3 is CASSQPGDGGNEKLFF. Partial CDR3 DNA: TGCGCCAGCAGCCAGCCCGGGGACGGGGGAAACGAAAAA.

In regard to this clone: The read gets to within 3 residues of the CDR3 end, and the germline J gene fills in the rest. The rearrangement uses TRBV20-1 and TRBJ2-5; a weak D match, TRBD1 (7 bases). Germline V gene sequence: CDR1 DFQATT, CDR2 SNEGSKA (reference sequence). Between the trimmed V and J ends, which lost 6 bases and 4 bases, there was a span of 12 bases. This CDR3 region has 12 residues. CDR3: CSASQGGETQYF. Incomplete CDR3 DNA: TGCAGTGCCAGCCAGGGGGGAGAGACC.